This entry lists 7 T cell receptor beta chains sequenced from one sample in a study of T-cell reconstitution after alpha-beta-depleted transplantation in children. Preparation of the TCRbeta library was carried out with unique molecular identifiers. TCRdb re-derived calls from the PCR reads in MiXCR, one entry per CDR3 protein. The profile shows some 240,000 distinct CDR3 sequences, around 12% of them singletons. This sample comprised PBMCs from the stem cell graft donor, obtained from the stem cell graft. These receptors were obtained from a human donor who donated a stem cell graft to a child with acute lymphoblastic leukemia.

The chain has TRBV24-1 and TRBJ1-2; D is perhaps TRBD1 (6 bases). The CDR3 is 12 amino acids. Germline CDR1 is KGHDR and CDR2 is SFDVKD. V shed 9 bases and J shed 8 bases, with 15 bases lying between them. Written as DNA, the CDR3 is TGTGCCACCGAGAATCAGGGGAGCGGCTACACCTTC. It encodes CATENQGSGYTF.

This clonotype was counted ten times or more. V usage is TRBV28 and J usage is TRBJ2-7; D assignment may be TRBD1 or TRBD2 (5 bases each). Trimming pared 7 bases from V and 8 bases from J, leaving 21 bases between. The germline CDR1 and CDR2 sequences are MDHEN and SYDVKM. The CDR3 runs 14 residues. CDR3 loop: CASTPPGAWGKQYF. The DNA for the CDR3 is TGTGCCAGCACCCCCCCCGGCGCCTGGGGGAAGCAGTACTTC.

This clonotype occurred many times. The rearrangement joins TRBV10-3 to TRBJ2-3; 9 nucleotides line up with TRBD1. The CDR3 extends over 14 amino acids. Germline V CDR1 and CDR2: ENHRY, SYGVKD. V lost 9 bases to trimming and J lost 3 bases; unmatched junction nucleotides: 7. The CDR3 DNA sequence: TGTGCCATTACCGGGACAGGGTCAACAGATACGCAGTATTTT. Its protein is CAITGTGSTDTQYF.

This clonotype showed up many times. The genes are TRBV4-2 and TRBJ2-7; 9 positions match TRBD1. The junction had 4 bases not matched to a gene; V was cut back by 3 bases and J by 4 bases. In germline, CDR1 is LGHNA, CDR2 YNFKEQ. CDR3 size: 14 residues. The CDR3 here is CASSQDRGSYEQYF. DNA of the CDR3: TGTGCCAGCAGCCAGGACAGGGGATCTTACGAGCAGTACTTC.

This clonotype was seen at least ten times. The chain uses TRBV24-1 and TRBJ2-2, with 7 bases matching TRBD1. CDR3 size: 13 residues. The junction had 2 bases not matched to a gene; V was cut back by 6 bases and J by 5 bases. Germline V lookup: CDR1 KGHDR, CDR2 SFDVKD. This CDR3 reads CATSYRGTGELFF. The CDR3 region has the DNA TGTGCCACCAGTTACAGGGGAACCGGGGAGCTGTTTTTT.

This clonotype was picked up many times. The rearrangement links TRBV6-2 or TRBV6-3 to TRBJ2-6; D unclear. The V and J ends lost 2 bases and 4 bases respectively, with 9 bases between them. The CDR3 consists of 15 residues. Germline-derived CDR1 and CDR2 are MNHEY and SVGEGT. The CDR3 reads CASSYRGNGANVLTF. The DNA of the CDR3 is TGTGCCAGCAGTTACCGAGGTAACGGGGCCAACGTCCTGACTTTC.

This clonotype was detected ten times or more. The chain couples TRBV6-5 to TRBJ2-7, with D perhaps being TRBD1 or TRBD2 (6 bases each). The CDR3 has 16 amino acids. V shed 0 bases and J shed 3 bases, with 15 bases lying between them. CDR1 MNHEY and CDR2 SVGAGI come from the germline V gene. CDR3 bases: TGTGCCAGCAGTTACTCGGACGCCAAGGGGGGCTACGAGCAGTACTTC. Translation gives CASSYSDAKGGYEQYF.